This T cell receptor beta chain emerged from a study of cytomegalovirus exposure and HLA in healthy donors. The PCR had 60 Vbeta and 13 Jbeta primers. TCRdb's table, derived via immunoSEQ multiplex PCR, lists solely in-frame clones and lacks some. The profile shows fewer than 85,000 clones, about two thirds of them singletons. The V end was cut by 2 bases, the J end by 8 bases, with 12 bases between. Germline V lookup: CDR1 KGHSH, CDR2 LQKENI. The CDR3 length is 14 residues. The sequenced material came from PBMCs. The source is a woman aged 40 to 50 in good health and CMV-seropositive. V usage is TRBV18 and J usage is TRBJ1-4; the D is unclear. The chain's CDR3 is CASSPGEWREKLFF. CDR3 in DNA: TGTGCCAGCTCACCAGGGGAGTGGAGAGAAAAACTGTTTTTT.